This T cell receptor beta chain was sequenced in a study of T cell responses to AZD1222 COVID-19 vaccine. General study points: Nearly half of the spike-specific TCRs reportedly recognize variant regions that carry no mutations. Mapped onto spike, vaccine-associated CD4 TCRs spanned it and were dominant at 160-218 and 743-854. With two AZD1222 doses given, Spike-specific TCR breadth and depth both rose.

Germline-derived CDR1 and CDR2 are MDHEN and SYDVKM. The CDR3 contains 16 residues. The V and J ends lost 4 bases and 3 bases, in that order; junction bases with no gene match: 8. Repertoires were generated with immunoSEQ multiplex PCR, while TCRdb's copy carries only in-frame clones and drops some. In the table there are approximately 96,000 clones, over 80% of which are singletons. Doses given second, at about 4 or about 12 weeks, were pooled. Details on this clone: Its antigen is currently unknown.

This receptor was identified in an adult who received the AZD1222 COVID-19 vaccine. V and J are TRBV28 and TRBJ2-1; 8 bases are shared with TRBD2. The sequencing here drew on peripheral blood, taken 28 days after the second AZD1222 dose. Here the CDR3 DNA reads TGTGCCAGCAGTTCCTTGGCGGGAGGCCACTACAATGAGCAGTTCTTC. This encodes CASSSLAGGHYNEQFF.